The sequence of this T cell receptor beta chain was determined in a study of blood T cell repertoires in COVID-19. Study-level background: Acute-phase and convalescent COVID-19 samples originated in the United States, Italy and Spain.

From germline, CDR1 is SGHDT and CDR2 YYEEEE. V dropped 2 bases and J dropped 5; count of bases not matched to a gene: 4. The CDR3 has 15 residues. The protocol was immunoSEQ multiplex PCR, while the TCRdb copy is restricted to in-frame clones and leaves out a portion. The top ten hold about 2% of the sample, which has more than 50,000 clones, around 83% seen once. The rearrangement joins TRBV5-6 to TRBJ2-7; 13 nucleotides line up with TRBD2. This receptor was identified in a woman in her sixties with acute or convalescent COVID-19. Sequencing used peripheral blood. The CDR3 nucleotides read TGTGCCAGCAGCTTAAAACTAGCGGGAGGGGACGAGCAGTACTTC. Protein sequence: CASSLKLAGGDEQYF.